The present TCR beta chain was sequenced within a study of T cell changes during pregnancy in multiple sclerosis. Trimming left V 0 bases short and J 2 bases short, with 9 bases between. CDR1 and CDR2 from the germline V gene are SGHTA and FQGTGA. The length of the CDR3 is 15 residues. TCRdb's table, derived via immunoSEQ multiplex PCR, lists solely in-frame clones and lacks some. The top ten hold roughly 17% of the sample, which has about 14,000 clones, approximately 83% seen once. The sequence came from a female donor in good health, enrolled as a control in a pregnancy study. Here the sequenced sample was CD8+ T cells from peripheral blood mononuclear cells, taken after pregnancy. This sequence joins TRBV7-3 and TRBJ2-3; maybe TRBD2 (6 bases). The CDR3 loop is CASSLTSGVTDTQYF. The CDR3 nucleotides are TGTGCCAGCAGCTTAACGTCGGGGGTCACAGATACGCAGTATTTT. The full variable domain, with the rest looked up from reference TRBV7-3 and TRBJ2-3, is GAGVSQTPSNKVTEKGKYVELRCDPISGHTALYWYRQSLGQGPEFLIYFQGTGAADDSGLPNDRFFAVRPEGSVSTLKIQRTERGDSAVYLCASSLTSGVTDTQYFGPGTRLTVL.